The 3 T cell receptor beta chains given below trace back to one sample, sequenced in a study of T cell responses to AZD1222 COVID-19 vaccine. Clones were sequenced by immunoSEQ multiplex PCR, and TCRdb holds only the in-frame ones, with some missing. The sample carries about 200,000 clones, 85% to 90% recorded once. Material: peripheral blood, obtained on day 0 of AZD1222 vaccination. The origin of the receptors is an adult in good health.

The chain is built from TRBV2 and TRBJ1-2; tentatively, D is TRBD1 (6 bases). V dropped 7 bases and J dropped 5 bases, with 26 bases sitting between them. Germline V gene lookup returns CDR1 SNHLY and CDR2 FYNNEI. The CDR3 consists of 17 residues. The CDR3 is CASIRFPKTGTNYGYTF. The CDR3 nucleotides are TGTGCCAGCATTCGATTCCCAAAGACAGGCACCAATTATGGCTACACCTTC. Filled out from reference TRBV2 and TRBJ1-2, the complete variable domain reads EPEVTQTPSHQVTQMGQEVILRCVPISNHLYFYWYRQILGQKVEFLVSFYNNEISEKSEIFDDQFSVERPDGSNFTLKIRSTKLEDSAMYFCASIRFPKTGTNYGYTFGSGTRLTVV.

The chain couples TRBV28 to TRBJ1-2, with 9 bases matching TRBD1. This CDR3 comprises 13 residues. V lost 11 bases, J lost 2 bases, and 6 bases stayed unmatched. Germline assignment: CDR1 MDHEN and CDR2 SYDVKM. Here the CDR3 reads CAGKTGGNYGYTF. CDR3 DNA sequence: TGTGCCGGAAAAACAGGGGGCAACTATGGCTACACCTTC.

This chain connects TRBV7-8 to TRBJ2-2, with a weak D call TRBD2 (7 bases). The germline gives CDR1 SGHVS, CDR2 FQNEAQ. The CDR3 has 16 amino acids. Trimming took off 3 bases at V and 4 bases at J, with 15 bases between the two ends. The CDR3 here is CASSFGGGLLTGELFF. DNA for the CDR3: TGTGCCAGCAGCTTCGGCGGGGGCCTTCTCACCGGGGAGCTGTTTTTT.